This T cell receptor (beta chain) derives from a study of blood T cell repertoires in COVID-19 (dated by TCRdb to the early 2020s). Background on the whole study: The collaborator samples originated in the United States, Italy and Spain and spanned the acute and convalescent phases of COVID-19. A de-identified subject ID, COVID-19 status, age in years and sex were almost always included in the sample metadata. The dataset comprised deeply sampled blood TCRbeta repertoires from subjects exposed to, actively infected with, or recovered from COVID-19. The material from the prospective study consisted of cDNA or gDNA derived from T cells, B-cell-depleted T cells, or PBMCs. HLA class I and class II types, where available, came from metadata supplied by the sample provider rather than from assay-based typing. A freely available public database, intended as a resource for researchers studying the immune response to SARS-CoV-2, is where the repertoires were released. Samples came from the ongoing ImmuneRACE study (first 160 participants) plus 1,254 subjects from 6 global collaborators. What the study reported, not specific to this receptor: Clinical and demographic metadata were provided uncurated, with the amount varying by source and participant.

TCRbeta CDR3 regions were amplified from genomic DNA by means of the immunoSEQ Assay, a bias-controlled multiplex PCR. The source study handled its data this way. The number of nucleated cells in each sample was estimated by amplification of reference gene primers within the assay. To quantify the absolute abundance of each unique TCRbeta CDR3 rearrangement, sequence reads were collapsed and filtered. For each sample, productive Simpson clonality was calculated by taking the square root of Simpson's diversity index across productive rearrangements. TCRdb holds this immuneACCESS table with in-frame rearrangements only. Some clones are missing; in checked studies, unresolved V genes explain under half, and the rest has no known cause. The DNA was the basis for D and trimming; V, J and clone size are from that table. The table for this sample lists 310,000 or so clones; approximately 85% of them were counted only once. The ten most abundant clones make up around 1.5% of the sample.

Between the V and J ends, shortened by 3 bases and 2 bases respectively, the junction contains 10 bases. The CDR3 runs 14 amino acids, cysteine and phenylalanine included. The sequence is cut down to CDR3 DNA, 42 bases in frame from base 1. Via the germline V gene (reference sequence), CDR1 is LNHNV and CDR2 YYDKDF. Comments on this clone: The clone's antigen remains unknown. Base qualities were left out, and no much larger clone turns up one base away.

Whole blood was collected in K2EDTA tubes by collaborating institutions according to the institutions' own protocols. For TCRbeta analysis, collaborators shipped samples in one of three forms: frozen whole blood, isolated PBMCs, or DNA extracted from either of those sample types. This sequence was found in a woman aged 50 to 65 with acute or convalescent COVID-19. The sequencing input was peripheral blood. Rearrangement joined TRBV15 to TRBJ1-1; matching of 6 bases hints at TRBD1 as the D gene. At the DNA level, the sequence is TGTGCCACCAGCAGCGGGACACCTAACACTGAAGCTTTCTTT. Translated, it gives CATSSGTPNTEAFF.